This note documents a single T cell receptor (beta chain) sequence. Sequencing used immunoSEQ multiplex PCR; TCRdb keeps in-frame clones, though not all of them. The sample lists about 130,000 clones; approximately 90% were seen once. The CDR3 is 12 amino acids. Trimming removed 10 bases from V and 6 bases from J; junction bases left unmatched: 7. CDR1 and CDR2 (germline): MDHEN, SYDVKM. This specimen belongs to a study of T cell responses to AZD1222 COVID-19 vaccine. The material sequenced was peripheral blood, taken on day 0 of AZD1222 vaccination. V and J are TRBV28 and TRBJ1-1, with TRBD1 identical over 8 bases. The receptor comes from an adult in good health. CDR3 residues: CATSLTGAEAFF. CDR3 in DNA: TGTGCCACCTCCCTGACAGGGGCTGAAGCTTTCTTT. The full variable domain, completed using reference TRBV28 and TRBJ1-1, is DVKVTQSSRYLVKRTGEKVFLECVQDMDHENMFWYRQDPGLGLRLIYFSYDVKMKEKGDIPEGYSVSREKKERFSLILESASTNQTSMYLCATSLTGAEAFFGQGTRLTVV.